Following are 26 T cell receptor beta chains from one sample sequenced in a study of T cell responses to AZD1222 COVID-19 vaccine. Data came from immunoSEQ multiplex PCR; TCRdb stores just in-frame clones and leaves some out. The sample includes tens of thousands of clones, 85% to 90% of them seen just once. Sequences were derived from peripheral blood, sampled 28 days after the second AZD1222 dose. Receptor source: an adult who received the AZD1222 COVID-19 vaccine.

V gene TRBV7-9 combines with J gene TRBJ1-4; TRBD1 might be the D (5 bases). This CDR3 comprises 14 residues. The germline V and J ends were trimmed by 1 base and 4 bases, with 7 bases remaining between them. Germline V gene data show CDR1 as SEHNR and CDR2 as FQNEAQ (reference sequence). CDR3 protein: CASSLVGVNEKLFF. CDR3 in DNA: TGTGCCAGCAGCTTAGTAGGGGTTAATGAAAAACTGTTTTTT.

The chain employs TRBV5-1 and TRBJ2-4, with D maybe TRBD1 (7 bases). The CDR3 runs 15 residues. Looked up from germline, CDR1 is SGHRS and CDR2 is YFSETQ. Trimming cost V 5 bases and J 4 bases, with 16 bases left between them. CDR3 loop: CASRSGGTEKNIQYF. The DNA of the CDR3 is TGCGCCAGCAGATCCGGCGGGACAGAAAAAAACATTCAGTACTTC.

V gene TRBV5-1 combines with J gene TRBJ2-7; TRBD2 matches 7 bases. This CDR3 has 14 residues. CDR1 is SGHRS, CDR2 YFSETQ, per germline. J was trimmed by 0 bases and V by 2 bases; bases with no gene match: 2. Written as DNA, the CDR3 is TGCGCCAGCAGCTTCAGGGAGGGCTCCTACGAGCAGTACTTC. Its protein is CASSFREGSYEQYF.

This chain joins TRBV5-1 and TRBJ1-1; D is uncertain. Trimming left V 0 bases short and J 0 bases short, with 3 bases between. From germline, CDR1 is SGHRS and CDR2 YFSETQ. The CDR3 is 13 amino acids. The CDR3 sequence: CASSLAVNTEAFF. In DNA, the CDR3 is TGCGCCAGCAGCTTGGCCGTGAACACTGAAGCTTTCTTT.

The genes are TRBV27 and TRBJ1-3; no reliable D call. Germline CDR1 reads MNHEY; CDR2 reads SMNVEV (reference sequence). The CDR3 consists of 15 residues. Trimming took 4 bases from V and 0 from J, leaving 10 bases between them. CDR3 amino acids: CASSSGVSSGNTIYF. CDR3 coding DNA: TGTGCCAGCAGTTCCGGGGTGAGCTCTGGAAACACCATATATTTT.

CDR3 DNA sequence: TGTGCCAGCATTCCCGTCGGGGGAAACACCATATATTTT. Protein product: CASIPVGGNTIYF. This sequence joins TRBV27 and TRBJ1-3; no clear D gene. The CDR3 runs to 13 residues. Germline CDR1 is MNHEY and CDR2 is SMNVEV (reference sequence). Deletions cut 7 bases from V and 4 bases from J, with 11 bases between.

V gene TRBV30 combines with J gene TRBJ1-2; TRBD1 is a possible D gene (5 bases). CDR1 is GTSNPN, CDR2 SVGIG, per germline (reference sequence). Between the trimmed V and J ends, which lost 4 bases and 5 bases, there was a span of 11 bases. This CDR3 is 12 amino acids long. DNA for the CDR3: TGTGCCTGGACCCCCGGGGGGTATGGCTACACCTTC. Protein: CAWTPGGYGYTF.

This clone was recorded only once. The chain is built from TRBV9 and TRBJ2-7; 11 positions match TRBD1. The CDR3 is 14 residues long. Germline V lookup: CDR1 SGDLS, CDR2 YYNGEE. Trimming cost V 4 bases and J 7 bases; bases outside gene matches: 7. CDR3 loop: CASSLRTGGSEQYF. In DNA, the CDR3 is TGTGCCAGCAGCTTACGGACAGGGGGCAGTGAGCAGTACTTC.

The J gene is TRBJ2-1, the V gene TRBV7-2, with D possibly TRBD1 on 6 matching bases. CDR1 is SGHTA and CDR2 is FQGNSA in the germline V gene. Trimming pared 1 base from V and 7 bases from J, leaving 11 bases between. This CDR3 is built from 14 residues. DNA of the CDR3: TGTGCCAGCAGCTTAGGGGCAGGGGAGAATGAGCAGTTCTTC. Protein sequence: CASSLGAGENEQFF.

The rearrangement uses TRBV7-2 and TRBJ2-2; 9 bases are a match to TRBD1. The CDR3 loop spans 15 amino acids. Trimming removed 6 bases from V and 3 bases from J; junction bases left unmatched: 5. Per germline, CDR1 SGHTA and CDR2 FQGNSA. The CDR3 loop is CASRSGQGHTGELFF. CDR3 nucleotides: TGTGCCAGCAGATCGGGACAGGGACACACCGGGGAGCTGTTTTTT.

The chain uses TRBV18 and TRBJ1-2, with 7 positions matching TRBD1. In germline, CDR1 is KGHSH, CDR2 LQKENI. V lost 6 bases, J lost 3 bases, and 10 bases stayed unmatched. This CDR3 is 15 amino acids long. Here the CDR3 reads CASSLQGKGDYGYTF. The CDR3 nucleotides read TGTGCCAGCTCGCTACAGGGGAAGGGGGACTATGGCTACACCTTC.

This sequence joins TRBV5-6 and TRBJ1-5; the D is unclear. Germline V gene lookup returns CDR1 SGHDT and CDR2 YYEEEE. V lost 1 base to trimming and J lost 0 bases, with 5 bases between them. CDR3 size: 14 residues. CDR3 sequence reads: CASSLLDSNQPQHF. CDR3 nucleotide sequence: TGTGCCAGCAGCTTGTTAGATAGCAATCAGCCCCAGCATTTT. Drawing the rest from reference TRBV5-6 and TRBJ1-5, the complete variable domain is DAGVTQSPTHLIKTRGQQVTLRCSPKSGHDTVSWYQQALGQGPQFIFQYYEEEERQRGNFPDRFSGHQFPNYSSELNVNALLLGDSALYLCASSLLDSNQPQHFGDGTRLSIL.

V gene TRBV5-4 combines with J gene TRBJ1-1; the match to TRBD1 covers 7 bases. Germline V gene lookup returns CDR1 SGHNT and CDR2 YYREEE (reference sequence). This CDR3 region has 13 residues. V shed 4 bases and J 1 base; nucleotides not matched to a gene: 1. CDR3 bases: TGTGCCAGCAGCCCAGGGGGGAACACTGAAGCTTTCTTT. This encodes CASSPGGNTEAFF. Drawing the rest from reference TRBV5-4 and TRBJ1-1, the complete variable domain is ETGVTQSPTHLIKTRGQQVTLRCSSQSGHNTVSWYQQALGQGPQFIFQYYREEENGRGNFPPRFSGLQFPNYSSELNVNALELDDSALYLCASSPGGNTEAFFGQGTRLTVV.

The gene calls are TRBV7-2 and TRBJ1-1; 7 bases line up with TRBD1. The V and J ends lost 7 bases and 7 bases, in that order; junction bases with no gene match: 15. Germline V CDR1 and CDR2: SGHTA, FQGNSA. The CDR3 totals 15 residues. The CDR3 region is CASNTGGGQIDEAFF. In DNA, the CDR3 is TGTGCCAGCAACACCGGGGGGGGACAGATAGATGAAGCTTTCTTT. The variable domain in full, completed from reference TRBV7-2 and TRBJ1-1, reads GAGVSQSPSNKVTEKGKDVELRCDPISGHTALYWYRQSLGQGLEFLIYFQGNSAPDKSGLPSDRFSAERTGGSVSTLTIQRTQQEDSAVYLCASNTGGGQIDEAFFGQGTRLTVV.

The rearrangement joins TRBV4-1 to TRBJ1-2; TRBD1 agrees at 8 bases. Germline V gene lookup returns CDR1 MGHRA and CDR2 YSYEKL. J gave up 6 bases and V 8 bases, and 14 bases lay outside the gene matches. CDR3 size: 15 residues. This chain's CDR3 is CASAFPGQVFNGYTF. CDR3 DNA sequence: TGCGCCAGCGCTTTTCCGGGACAGGTGTTCAATGGCTACACCTTC.

The chain employs TRBV30 and TRBJ2-3, with 8 bases that match TRBD2. The CDR3 length is 13 residues. Germline CDR1 is GTSNPN and CDR2 is SVGIG (reference sequence). For the CDR3, the DNA is TGTGCTGGAGAGGTTCGGGGGGGCGATACGCAGTATTTT. This encodes CAGEVRGGDTQYF.

The chain joins TRBV27 to TRBJ2-7, with TRBD1 identical over 8 bases. Germline assignment: CDR1 MNHEY and CDR2 SMNVEV (reference sequence). Germline trimming cut 0 bases from V and 7 bases from J; bases unmatched to any gene: 11. The CDR3 length is 16 residues. Here the CDR3 reads CASSLSWQGAFREQYF. The CDR3, as DNA: TGTGCCAGCAGTTTATCCTGGCAGGGGGCATTTCGTGAGCAGTACTTC.

The V and J genes are TRBV7-9 and TRBJ1-5; 9 bases are a match to TRBD1. V shed 4 bases, J shed 1 base, and the junction held 2 bases outside the gene matches. The V gene's germline CDR1 is SEHNR and CDR2 FQNEAQ (reference sequence). This CDR3 has 15 amino acids. The CDR3 spells CASSSGTGSNQPQHF. In DNA, the CDR3 is TGTGCCAGCAGCTCCGGGACAGGGAGCAATCAGCCCCAGCATTTT.

The rearrangement joins TRBV19 to TRBJ2-5, with TRBD1 matching over 8 bases. The CDR3 contains 15 residues. Germline CDR1 and CDR2: LNHDA and SQIVND (reference sequence). V gave up 5 bases and J gave up 1 base; unmatched junction bases: 6. The CDR3 DNA follows: TGTGCCAGTAGTGCGGACAGGGTTTCCCAAGAGACCCAGTACTTC. It specifies CASSADRVSQETQYF. The full variable domain, its missing parts supplied by reference TRBV19 and TRBJ2-5, is DGGITQSPKYLFRKEGQNVTLSCEQNLNHDAMYWYRQDPGQGLRLIYYSQIVNDFQKGDIAEGYSVSREKKESFPLTVTSAQKNPTAFYLCASSADRVSQETQYFGPGTRLLVL.

The V and J genes are TRBV7-2 and TRBJ1-2; D gene uncertain. The CDR3 covers 13 residues. V gave up 5 bases and J gave up 6 bases, with 13 bases separating them. Germline V gives CDR1 SGHTA, CDR2 FQGNSA. The CDR3 DNA reads TGTGCCAGCAGCACCGGGCCTCAGCATGGCTACACCTTC. Its translation is CASSTGPQHGYTF.

V gene TRBV28 combines with J gene TRBJ1-1, with no clear D. The CDR3 loop spans 16 amino acids. The germline V and J ends were trimmed by 5 bases and 3 bases, with 19 bases remaining between them. Germline loops: CDR1 MDHEN, CDR2 SYDVKM. The CDR3 spells CASSRGWGSADTEAFF. CDR3 nucleotide sequence: TGTGCCAGCAGTAGAGGATGGGGTTCGGCGGACACTGAAGCTTTCTTT. The whole variable domain, filled in from reference TRBV28 and TRBJ1-1, reads DVKVTQSSRYLVKRTGEKVFLECVQDMDHENMFWYRQDPGLGLRLIYFSYDVKMKEKGDIPEGYSVSREKKERFSLILESASTNQTSMYLCASSRGWGSADTEAFFGQGTRLTVV.

The V gene is TRBV5-1, the J gene TRBJ1-1; D is uncertain. Germline CDR1 and CDR2: SGHRS and YFSETQ. The length of the CDR3 is 14 residues. V was cut by 4 bases and J by 1 base, with 11 bases left in between. The CDR3 sequence: CASSPGWTNTEAFF. CDR3 nucleotides: TGCGCCAGCAGCCCGGGGTGGACGAACACTGAAGCTTTCTTT.

This clone was seen just once. J is TRBJ1-5 and V is TRBV19; a possible D gene is TRBD1 (5 bases). Germline V gene sequence: CDR1 LNHDA, CDR2 SQIVND (reference sequence). The CDR3 sequence is 15 residues long. The V gene lost 4 bases and the J gene lost 6 bases, with 16 bases spanning the gap. Here the CDR3 DNA reads TGTGCCAGTAGTAGCCCCGGGACCGGAGGTCAGCCCCAGCATTTT. It codes for CASSSPGTGGQPQHF.

The J gene is TRBJ1-5, the V gene TRBV19; TRBD1 is a possible D gene (5 bases). Germline lookup yields CDR1 LNHDA and CDR2 SQIVND (reference sequence). CDR3 size: 16 residues. The V end lost 1 base, the J end lost 5 bases, and 15 bases lay between the germline ends. CDR3 loop: CASSIGPDVGDQPQHF. CDR3 coding DNA: TGTGCCAGTAGTATAGGCCCCGACGTAGGGGATCAGCCCCAGCATTTT.

This clone turned up a few times. The chain carries TRBV20-1 and TRBJ2-7; D possibly corresponds to TRBD2 (5 bases). Deletions cut 3 bases from V and 0 bases from J, with 9 bases between. The CDR3 consists of 13 residues. Germline CDR1 and CDR2: DFQATT and SNEGSKA (reference sequence). The CDR3 region is CSASTGSSYEQYF. CDR3 nucleotide sequence: TGCAGTGCTAGTACGGGGAGCTCCTACGAGCAGTACTTC.

The chain has TRBV29-1 and TRBJ2-2; the match to TRBD1 covers 9 bases. The CDR3 sequence is 13 residues long. CDR1 is SQVTM, CDR2 ANQGSEA, per germline. Losses at the gene ends were 6 bases for V and 6 bases for J; bases not matched to a gene: 5. CDR3 DNA sequence: TGCAGCGTCCGGGACAGGGAGGCCGGGGAGCTGTTTTTT. It specifies CSVRDREAGELFF.